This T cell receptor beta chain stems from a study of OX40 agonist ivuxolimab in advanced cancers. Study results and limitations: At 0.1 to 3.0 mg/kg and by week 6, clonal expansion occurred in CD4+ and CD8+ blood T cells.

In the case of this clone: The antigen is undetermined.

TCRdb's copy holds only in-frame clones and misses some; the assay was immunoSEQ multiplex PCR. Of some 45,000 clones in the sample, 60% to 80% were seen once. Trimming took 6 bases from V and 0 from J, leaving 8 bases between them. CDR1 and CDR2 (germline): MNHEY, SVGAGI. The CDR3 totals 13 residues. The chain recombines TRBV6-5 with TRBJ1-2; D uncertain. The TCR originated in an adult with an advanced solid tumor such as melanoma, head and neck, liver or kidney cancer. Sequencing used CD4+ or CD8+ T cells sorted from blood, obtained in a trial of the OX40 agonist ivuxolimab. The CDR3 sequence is CASSSRSNYGYTF. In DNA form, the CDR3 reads TGTGCCAGCAGCTCCCGATCTAACTATGGCTACACCTTC.